This TCR beta chain was sequenced during a study of blood T cell repertoires in COVID-19. On the study more broadly: Spain, Italy and the United States supplied samples that represented acute and convalescent COVID-19.

Per the original methods: For nucleated cells, counts were estimated from reference gene primer amplification. TCRdb's table, derived via immunoSEQ multiplex PCR, lists solely in-frame clones and lacks some. V, J and clone size are taken as reported in that table, and D and trimming were inferred from the DNA itself. The data contain about 200,000 clones, just under 85% of them seen just once; the ten biggest clones take up approximately 15%. Germline CDR1 is LGHNA and CDR2 is YSLEER. This CDR3 comprises 16 residues. V lost 0 bases to trimming and J lost 5 bases, with 13 bases between them. Individuals aged about 18 to 95 years were recruited from approximately 24 US areas.

The chain carries TRBV4-3 and TRBJ2-2; a weak D match, TRBD2 (6 bases). Sequenced input: PBMCs or T cells enriched from blood (not recorded which). The receptor was isolated from a man aged 35 to 55 who had recovered from COVID-19. CDR3 amino acids: CASSQDGPGRTGELFF. The CDR3 DNA follows: TGCGCCAGCAGCCAAGATGGGCCAGGGAGGACCGGGGAGCTGTTTTTT.